Following are 11 T cell receptor beta chains from one sample sequenced in a study of cytomegalovirus exposure and HLA in healthy donors. TCRdb's table, derived via immunoSEQ multiplex PCR, lists solely in-frame clones and lacks some. This table holds some 190,000 clones, approximately 86% found once. Source material: PBMCs. The receptors were sampled from a young man in good health and CMV-seropositive.

This sequence joins TRBV5-1 and TRBJ2-2, with D unclear. Trimming stripped 4 bases from V and 8 bases from J, with 12 bases between. Germline V CDR1 and CDR2: SGHRS, YFSETQ. CDR3 length: 13 amino acids. The CDR3 sequence is CASSPTDRGELFF. CDR3 DNA sequence: TGCGCCAGCAGCCCGACGGATAGAGGGGAGCTGTTTTTT.

V usage is TRBV28 and J usage is TRBJ2-1; D gene uncertain. V was pared by 6 bases and J by 12 bases, with 15 bases between. CDR1 is MDHEN and CDR2 is SYDVKM in the germline V gene. This CDR3 has 12 residues. CDR3 DNA: TGTGCCAGCAGCCGCGAGGTGGGCGGGCAGTTCTTC. This sequence encodes CASSREVGGQFF.

This chain links TRBV4-1 with TRBJ1-2; TRBD1 matches at 7 bases. Germline lookup yields CDR1 MGHRA and CDR2 YSYEKL. J was trimmed by 3 bases and V by 2 bases; bases with no gene match: 6. This CDR3 is 15 amino acids long. CDR3 sequence reads: CASSQPTGRDYGYTF. In nucleotides, the CDR3 is TGCGCCAGCAGCCAACCGACAGGGCGGGACTATGGCTACACCTTC.

The chain is built from TRBV11-3 and TRBJ2-5; D unclear. V lost 3 bases and J 5 bases, leaving 4 bases between the germline ends. The CDR3 contains 11 residues. Germline V CDR1 and CDR2: SGHNT, YENEEA. CDR3 amino acids: CASSFRETQYF. DNA for the CDR3: TGTGCCAGCAGCTTCCGGGAGACCCAGTACTTC.

The chain uses TRBV7-2 and TRBJ2-1; 10 positions match TRBD2. The CDR3 has 17 amino acids. Germline V gives CDR1 SGHTA, CDR2 FQGNSA. The junction had 13 bases not matched to a gene; V was cut back by 4 bases and J by 7 bases. For the CDR3, the DNA is TGTGCCAGCAGCTCCAATCTTCTAGCGGGAGTACGGAATGAGCAGTTCTTC. Translating it yields CASSSNLLAGVRNEQFF.

This chain joins TRBV11-2 and TRBJ1-1; 7 bases align to TRBD1. This CDR3 is built from 16 residues. The V gene's germline CDR1 is SGHAT and CDR2 FQNNGV. V lost 4 bases and J lost 0; bases outside the gene matches: 8. The DNA of the CDR3 is TGTGCCAGCAGCTCGCTAACGACAGGGATGAACACTGAAGCTTTCTTT. As protein: CASSSLTTGMNTEAFF.

The chain uses TRBV6-1 and TRBJ2-1, with D possibly TRBD1 on 5 matching bases. CDR3 length: 15 residues. V was cut by 1 base and J by 0 bases, with 7 bases left in between. Germline V lookup: CDR1 MNHNS, CDR2 SASEGT. The CDR3 region has the DNA TGTGCCAGCAGTGAAGGGGGCCGCTCCTACAATGAGCAGTTCTTC. Protein product: CASSEGGRSYNEQFF.

V and J are TRBV6-1 and TRBJ2-2, with D perhaps matching TRBD1 or TRBD2 (5 bases each). The CDR3 has 14 amino acids. CDR1 is MNHNS, CDR2 SASEGT, per germline. V lost 9 bases to trimming and J lost 1 base, with 12 bases between them. The CDR3 DNA follows: TGTGCCAGTCGGGGCACACGGAACACCGGGGAGCTGTTTTTT. Its protein product is CASRGTRNTGELFF.

This chain links TRBV7-9 with TRBJ2-2; 8 nucleotides align to TRBD2. Unmatched junction bases numbered 3, after V lost 5 bases and J lost 4 bases. From germline, CDR1 is SEHNR and CDR2 FQNEAQ (reference sequence). The CDR3 spans 14 residues. This chain's CDR3 is CASSGTSPTGELFF. The DNA for the CDR3 is TGTGCCAGCAGCGGGACTAGTCCCACCGGGGAGCTGTTTTTT.

This clone was seen a single time. CDR3 DNA sequence: TGTGCCAGCTCAGACACCGGCAATCAGCCCCAGCATTTT. Translation: CASSDTGNQPQHF. The gene calls are TRBV18 and TRBJ1-5; D gene uncertain. The CDR3 is 13 residues long. Germline V gives CDR1 KGHSH, CDR2 LQKENI. The V end lost 5 bases, the J end lost 2 bases, and 7 bases lay between the germline ends.

The count of this clone is one. The chain joins TRBV6-5 to TRBJ1-2; 7 bases are shared with TRBD1. Trimming at V came to 3 bases and at J to 0 bases, leaving 4 bases not matched to a gene. Germline V gives CDR1 MNHEY, CDR2 SVGAGI. CDR3 length: 15 amino acids. The CDR3 region is CASSYGRGANYGYTF. DNA of the CDR3: TGTGCCAGCAGTTATGGCAGGGGGGCTAACTATGGCTACACCTTC.